These 17 T cell receptor beta chains came from one sample sequenced in a study of immune cell composition in non-small cell lung cancer. Some clones are missing from TCRdb's copy, which holds only in-frame ones; the method was immunoSEQ multiplex PCR. The sample gives roughly 1,800 clones, around 80% of which show up once; approximately 4.2% is in the top ten. Sequences were obtained from lung tumor tissue. All receptors come from a human donor with non-small cell lung cancer.

This clone has a single count. This chain links TRBV27 with TRBJ1-2, with a tentative D call TRBD1 (5 bases). The germline V gene has CDR1 MNHEY and CDR2 SMNVEV (reference sequence). The CDR3 is 16 residues long. Between the trimmed V and J ends, which lost 5 bases and 4 bases, there was a span of 20 bases. The CDR3 nucleotides read TGTGCCAGCAGTCCAAATTCAGGGAATCGTGGCTATGGCTACACCTTC. Protein: CASSPNSGNRGYGYTF.

This clone showed up just once. The J gene is TRBJ1-2, the V gene TRBV10-3; 10 bases are shared with TRBD1. The CDR3 has 14 amino acids. The V and J ends lost 6 bases and 3 bases, in that order; junction bases with no gene match: 4. From germline, CDR1 is ENHRY and CDR2 SYGVKD. The CDR3 bases are TGTGCCATCAGCTGGACAGGGGGGGACTATGGCTACACCTTC. It encodes CAISWTGGDYGYTF.

The chain combines TRBV29-1 with TRBJ2-1, with D possibly matching TRBD2 (6 bases). Trimming took 5 bases from V and 8 from J, leaving 10 bases between them. There are 11 residues in the CDR3. The germline gives CDR1 SQVTM, CDR2 ANQGSEA. For the CDR3, the DNA is TGCAGCGTTCCAGGGACTGATGAGCAGTTCTTC. This sequence encodes CSVPGTDEQFF.

This clone appeared once. CDR3 DNA sequence: TGCGCCAGCAGCAGACGGACAGGAGAGTACGAGCAGTACTTC. Translation gives CASSRRTGEYEQYF. The rearrangement links TRBV4-3 to TRBJ2-7, with 7 nucleotides matching TRBD1. Losses at the gene ends were 5 bases for V and 4 bases for J; bases not matched to a gene: 8. Germline CDR1 is LGHNA and CDR2 is YSLEER. The CDR3 consists of 14 residues.

This clone has a handful of counts. The chain links TRBV7-8 to TRBJ1-6; D is unresolved. V lost 5 bases, J lost 6 bases, and 14 bases lay in between. The CDR3 is made up of 15 amino acids. In germline, CDR1 is SGHVS, CDR2 FQNEAQ. The CDR3 DNA reads TGTGCCAGCAGCCCCCAGTTACATTCTAATTCACCCCTCCACTTT. It translates to CASSPQLHSNSPLHF.

The chain carries TRBV7-3 and TRBJ2-3; D gene uncertain. CDR3 length: 13 amino acids. The germline V gene encodes CDR1 SGHTA and CDR2 FQGTGA. V lost 5 bases and J 6 bases, leaving 12 bases between the germline ends. This chain's CDR3 is CASSPRPEDTQYF. CDR3 in DNA: TGTGCCAGCAGCCCTAGACCGGAGGATACGCAGTATTTT.

CDR3 residues: CASSPGVAASGTQYF. CDR3 nucleotides: TGCGCCAGCAGCCCCGGGGTAGCGGCCTCGGGAACCCAGTACTTC. This chain uses TRBV5-1 with TRBJ2-5; a weak D match, TRBD2 (6 bases). Trimming left V 4 bases short and J 8 bases short, with 21 bases between. The CDR3 has 15 residues. Germline CDR1 reads SGHRS; CDR2 reads YFSETQ.

The J gene is TRBJ1-3, the V gene TRBV5-4; D uncertain. This CDR3 spans 14 amino acids. Germline V gives CDR1 SGHNT, CDR2 YYREEE (reference sequence). The V gene lost 3 bases and the J gene lost 0 bases, with 7 bases spanning the gap. In DNA, the CDR3 is TGTGCCAGCAGCTCCGCCAGCTCTGGAAACACCATATATTTT. It is translated as CASSSASSGNTIYF.

This chain links TRBV11-1 with TRBJ2-3, with D possibly being TRBD1 (5 bases). The CDR3 is 14 residues long. Germline CDR1 is SGHAT and CDR2 is FQDESV (reference sequence). Trimming removed 5 bases from V and 3 bases from J, with 12 bases in between. As DNA, the CDR3 is TGTGCCAGCAGCAGCCAGGGTTATACAGATACGCAGTATTTT. Translating gives CASSSQGYTDTQYF. The full variable domain, rest sourced from reference TRBV11-1 and TRBJ2-3, is EAEVAQSPRYKITEKSQAVAFWCDPISGHATLYWYRQILGQGPELLVQFQDESVVDDSQLPKDRFSAERLKGVDSTLKIQPAELGDSAMYLCASSSQGYTDTQYFGPGTRLTVL.

There are a few counts of this clone. The rearrangement links TRBV2 to TRBJ1-6; TRBD1 matches at 7 bases. CDR3 length: 13 residues. Germline-derived CDR1 and CDR2 are SNHLY and FYNNEI. V lost 4 bases to trimming and J lost 10 bases; unmatched junction nucleotides: 4. In DNA, the CDR3 is TGTGCCAGCAGTGTAGACAGGGACTCACCCCTCCACTTT. Amino acid sequence: CASSVDRDSPLHF.

The chain has TRBV6-1 and TRBJ2-1; 10 nucleotides align to TRBD2. V was pared by 1 base and J by 3 bases, with 3 bases of the junction left unmatched. CDR3 size: 16 residues. Per the germline V gene, CDR1 is MNHNS and CDR2 is SASEGT. In DNA form, the CDR3 reads TGTGCCAGCAGTGAAGTGAGCGGGGGGGGCTACAATGAGCAGTTCTTC. Protein sequence: CASSEVSGGGYNEQFF.

This clone was picked up one time. The rearrangement uses TRBV2 and TRBJ2-2, with 11 bases that match TRBD2. CDR3 length: 15 amino acids. In germline, CDR1 is SNHLY, CDR2 FYNNEI. Germline trimming cut 6 bases from V and 3 bases from J; bases unmatched to any gene: 3. CDR3 nucleotides: TGTGCCAGCAGCCCGGGACTAGCGGACACCGGGGAGCTGTTTTTT. Translation: CASSPGLADTGELFF.

This clone appeared once. The V and J genes are TRBV27 and TRBJ1-6, with D hard to call. Germline V gene sequence: CDR1 MNHEY, CDR2 SMNVEV (reference sequence). This CDR3 comprises 14 residues. The V gene lost 2 bases and the J gene lost 8 bases, with 10 bases spanning the gap. The CDR3 coding sequence is TGTGCCAGCAGTTTAAAGCCTTCTCATTCACCCCTCCACTTT. Encoded protein: CASSLKPSHSPLHF.

This clone was seen more than once but under ten times. The chain joins TRBV5-1 to TRBJ1-5; 7 bases align to TRBD1. Losses at the gene ends were 5 bases for V and 5 bases for J; bases not matched to a gene: 10. In germline, CDR1 is SGHRS, CDR2 YFSETQ. This CDR3 is built from 15 residues. In DNA, the CDR3 is TGCGCCAGCAGACCATCCGGGACAGCGGATCAGCCCCAGCATTTT. Its translation: CASRPSGTADQPQHF.

V and J are TRBV23-1 and TRBJ2-1, with D perhaps TRBD2 (5 bases). TRBV23-1 is recorded as an ORF, its role being uncertain. The CDR3 loop spans 21 amino acids. V was shortened by 0 bases and J by 2 bases, with 26 bases between the two germline ends. For the CDR3, the DNA is TGCGCCAGCAGTCAATCACCCCTGGACTGGAGCCCACCAGTCGCCTACAATGAGCAGTTCTTC. It yields the protein CASSQSPLDWSPPVAYNEQFF.

The J gene is TRBJ1-2, the V gene TRBV7-8, with D tentatively TRBD1 (5 bases). Germline V lookup: CDR1 SGHVS, CDR2 FQNEAQ. Trimming removed 4 bases at V and 7 bases at J, with 10 bases between. The CDR3 totals 12 residues. The CDR3 here is CASSSQGGGYTF. CDR3 sequence (DNA): TGTGCCAGCAGCTCTCAGGGAGGTGGCTACACCTTC.

This chain joins TRBV5-3 and TRBJ2-4; possible D gene TRBD1, 5 bases. TRBV5-3 is annotated as an ORF whose role is uncertain. This CDR3 is built from 15 residues. The ends were cut back, 4 bases at V and 3 bases at J, with 14 bases in the middle. The CDR3 coding sequence is TGTGCCAGAAGCGCTGACAGTCAGGGCAAAAACATTCAGTACTTC. This encodes CARSADSQGKNIQYF.